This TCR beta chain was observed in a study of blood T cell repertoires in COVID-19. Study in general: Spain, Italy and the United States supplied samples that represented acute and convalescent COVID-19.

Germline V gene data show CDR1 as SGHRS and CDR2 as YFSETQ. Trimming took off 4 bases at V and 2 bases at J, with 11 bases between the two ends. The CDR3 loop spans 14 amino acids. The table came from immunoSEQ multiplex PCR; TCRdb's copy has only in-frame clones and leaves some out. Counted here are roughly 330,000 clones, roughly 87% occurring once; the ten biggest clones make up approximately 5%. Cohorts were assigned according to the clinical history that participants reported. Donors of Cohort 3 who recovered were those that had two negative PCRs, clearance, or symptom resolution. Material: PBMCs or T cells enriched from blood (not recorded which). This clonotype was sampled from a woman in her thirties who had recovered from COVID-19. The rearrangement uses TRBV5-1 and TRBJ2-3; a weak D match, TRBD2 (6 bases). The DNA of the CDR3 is TGCGCCAGCAGCCAAGGGACTTTCACAGATACGCAGTATTTT. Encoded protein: CASSQGTFTDTQYF.